The 29 T cell receptor beta chains below all came from one sample that was sequenced in a study of T cells in Graves' hyperthyroidism and ophthalmopathy. RNA transcripts served as the template for amplifying TCR beta CDR3 regions. TCR CDR3 underwent first-round RT-PCR with the HTBI primer set. Each CDR3 protein gets one entry after TCRdb re-called the multiplex PCR reads with MiXCR. The profile shows about 380,000 distinct CDR3 sequences, roughly 14% of them singletons. The material sequenced was blood. The receptors originated from a woman aged 55-70 years with Graves' hyperthyroidism.

There are many counts of this clonotype. The V call is TRBV5-1, the J call TRBJ1-1; 7 bases are a match to TRBD1. J gave up 5 bases and V 4 bases, and 5 bases lay outside the gene matches. The V gene's germline CDR1 is SGHRS and CDR2 YFSETQ. The CDR3 runs to 13 residues. CDR3 nucleotides: TGCGCCAGCAGCACCGACAGGGTTACTGAAGCTTTCTTT. Amino acid sequence: CASSTDRVTEAFF.

This clonotype has a count of ten or more. The chain couples TRBV7-2 to TRBJ1-5; 7 bases match TRBD1. V shed 5 bases, J shed 1 base, and the junction held 5 bases outside the gene matches. This CDR3 is 15 amino acids long. Germline V lookup: CDR1 SGHTA, CDR2 FQGNSA. CDR3 in amino acids: CASSPLRGSNQPQHF. CDR3 coding DNA: TGTGCCAGCAGCCCCCTCAGGGGGAGCAATCAGCCCCAGCATTTT. Full variable domain (outside the CDR3, taken from reference TRBV7-2 and TRBJ1-5): GAGVSQSPSNKVTEKGKDVELRCDPISGHTALYWYRQSLGQGLEFLIYFQGNSAPDKSGLPSDRFSAERTGGSVSTLTIQRTQQEDSAVYLCASSPLRGSNQPQHFGDGTRLSIL.

This clonotype was seen a handful of times. The V call is TRBV12-5, the J call TRBJ2-7; 8 bases agree with TRBD1. The CDR3 is 17 amino acids. The germline V gene has CDR1 LGHNT and CDR2 FRNRAP. The J segment lost 5 bases and the V segment lost 0 bases, leaving 12 bases of the junction unmatched. Written as DNA, the CDR3 is TGTGCTAGTGGTTTGGTACTGGCGGACAGGGTTCTCCACGAGCAGTACTTC. Translating gives CASGLVLADRVLHEQYF.

The chain carries TRBV9 and TRBJ1-6; D remains ambiguous. V shed 4 bases and J shed 9 bases, with 17 bases lying between them. The CDR3 spans 15 residues. CDR1 and CDR2 (germline): SGDLS, YYNGEE. CDR3 coding DNA: TGTGCCAGCAGCCAGAGTCCCAGTTCGGGTTCACCCCTCCACTTT. This gives the protein CASSQSPSSGSPLHF.

The sample holds a few counts of this clonotype. The gene calls are TRBV7-4 and TRBJ1-4, with D tentatively TRBD1 (5 bases). V dropped 7 bases and J dropped 10 bases, with 16 bases sitting between them. Germline V gene data show CDR1 as SGHVT and CDR2 as SQSDAQ. The CDR3 runs to 13 residues. The CDR3 nucleotides read TGTGCCAGCATACCGGGAGCAAGGGGAAAACTGTTTTTT. It codes for CASIPGARGKLFF.

This clonotype was seen repeatedly, ten times or more. The gene calls are TRBV5-4 and TRBJ2-7, with 8 bases lining up with TRBD1. V dropped 1 base and J dropped 7; count of bases not matched to a gene: 7. The CDR3 extends over 14 amino acids. Germline V gene sequence: CDR1 SGHNT, CDR2 YYREEE (reference sequence). Here the CDR3 DNA reads TGTGCCAGCAGCTTGCCAGGGGGCGACCGGGAGCAGTACTTC. Translated, it gives CASSLPGGDREQYF.

This clonotype was recorded at least ten times. This chain links TRBV5-1 with TRBJ2-3; TRBD2 aligns across 7 bases. The ends lost 0 bases at V and 0 bases at J; junction bases unmatched: 4. The germline V gene has CDR1 SGHRS and CDR2 YFSETQ. The CDR3 contains 16 residues. For the CDR3, the DNA is TGCGCCAGCAGCTTGGCCACGGGAGGAAGCACAGATACGCAGTATTTT. Translated: CASSLATGGSTDTQYF.

This clonotype has a count of ten or more. The chain has TRBV12-3 or TRBV12-4 and TRBJ2-3, with no clear D. Trimming shortened V by 4 bases and J by 4 bases, and 12 bases separated the two germline ends. The CDR3 is 14 residues long. CDR3 in amino acids: CASSSTTVPDTQYF. CDR3 nucleotide sequence: TGTGCCAGCAGTTCTACTACTGTCCCAGATACGCAGTATTTT.

This clonotype came up many times. J is TRBJ2-7 and V is TRBV18, with 11 bases aligning to TRBD2. The CDR3 is 16 residues long. V lost 5 bases to trimming and J lost 3 bases; unmatched junction nucleotides: 9. Germline V CDR1 and CDR2: KGHSH, LQKENI. CDR3 region: CASSSLTSGMIYEQYF. The CDR3 bases are TGTGCCAGCTCATCATTGACTAGCGGGATGATCTACGAGCAGTACTTC.

This clonotype has ten or more counts. The chain carries TRBV7-2 and TRBJ2-5; possible D gene TRBD1, 6 bases. CDR3 length equals 15 residues. Germline V CDR1 and CDR2: SGHTA, FQGNSA. V was clipped by 5 bases and J by 2 bases, with 15 bases between them. The CDR3 nucleotides are TGTGCCAGCAGCCCCCCTCACAGGGCACAAGAGACCCAGTACTTC. Its protein product is CASSPPHRAQETQYF.

The V call is TRBV20-1, the J call TRBJ2-4; tentatively, D is TRBD2 (6 bases). The CDR3 covers 18 residues. Trimming stripped 6 bases from V and 2 bases from J, with 26 bases between. Germline V gives CDR1 DFQATT, CDR2 SNEGSKA (reference sequence). The CDR3 nucleotides read TGCAGTGCCCAAGCATCAGCGGGTGCGGCCTGGCCCAAAAACATTCAGTACTTC. Residues: CSAQASAGAAWPKNIQYF.

The V call is TRBV7-6, the J call TRBJ1-3, with no clear D. The germline CDR1 and CDR2 sequences are SGHVS and FNYEAQ. The CDR3 has 15 residues. V was cut by 5 bases and J by 4 bases, with 15 bases left in between. In DNA, the CDR3 is TGTGCCAGCAGCCCAGCTGATGGTCCCGGAAACACCATATATTTT. It yields the protein CASSPADGPGNTIYF.

In this sample, this clonotype turned up many times. The chain uses TRBV12-3 or TRBV12-4 and TRBJ1-5; D is unclear. The CDR3 consists of 13 residues. V was cut by 6 bases and J by 7 bases, with 13 bases left in between. The CDR3 coding sequence is TGTGCCAGCAGCCTGCAAAGAGACCAGCCCCAGCATTTT. Amino acids: CASSLQRDQPQHF.

This clonotype was recorded only once. Possible read error: a much larger clone is one base away. The V call is TRBV5-1, the J call TRBJ2-2; 11 bases agree with TRBD2. This CDR3 has 14 amino acids. CDR1 and CDR2 (germline): SGHRS, YFSETQ. The J segment lost 4 bases and the V segment lost 7 bases, leaving 3 bases of the junction unmatched. The CDR3 DNA is TGCGCCAGCCGACTAGCGGGACCCACCGGGGAGCTGTTTTTT. Translation: CASRLAGPTGELFF.

This clonotype showed up many times. The chain recombines TRBV13 with TRBJ2-7, with 8 bases aligning to TRBD2. The J segment lost 0 bases and the V segment lost 0 bases, leaving 4 bases of the junction unmatched. The CDR3 is made up of 16 amino acids. Germline V gene sequence: CDR1 PRHDT, CDR2 FYEKMQ (reference sequence). The CDR3 sequence is CASSLGLAAYSYEQYF. For the CDR3, the DNA is TGTGCCAGCAGCTTAGGACTAGCGGCCTACTCCTACGAGCAGTACTTC.

Ten or more counts support this clonotype. The gene calls are TRBV18 and TRBJ1-5, with D perhaps TRBD1 (5 bases). This CDR3 region has 14 residues. V was cut by 0 bases and J by 9 bases, with 12 bases left in between. Germline V gene lookup returns CDR1 KGHSH and CDR2 LQKENI. CDR3 sequence reads: CASSPPSGGGPQHF. CDR3 in DNA: TGTGCCAGCTCACCACCCAGCGGGGGGGGGCCCCAGCATTTT.

This clonotype was detected only a few times. V usage is TRBV9 and J usage is TRBJ2-2, with D possibly being TRBD1 (6 bases). Germline V gives CDR1 SGDLS, CDR2 YYNGEE. The CDR3 consists of 15 residues. Trimming took 2 bases from V and 6 from J, leaving 14 bases between them. CDR3 bases: TGTGCCAGCAGCGTCGCAGGGGCAATACCCGGGGAGCTGTTTTTT. Translating it yields CASSVAGAIPGELFF.

This clonotype appeared many times. The chain combines TRBV10-1 with TRBJ2-1, with TRBD2 matching over 11 bases. V gave up 5 bases and J gave up 8 bases; unmatched junction bases: 8. The CDR3 is 15 residues long. From germline, CDR1 is WNHNN and CDR2 SYGVQD (reference sequence). The CDR3 sequence is CASSPLAGDLDEQFF. In DNA form, the CDR3 reads TGCGCCAGCAGTCCACTAGCGGGAGACTTGGATGAGCAGTTCTTC.

The V and J genes are TRBV27 and TRBJ2-2; D is perhaps TRBD2 (6 bases). Germline loops: CDR1 MNHEY, CDR2 SMNVEV (reference sequence). The CDR3 consists of 15 residues. With 3 bases removed from V and 4 bases from J, the gap between germline ends came to 12 bases. CDR3 sequence reads: CASSFFPGSTGELFF. The CDR3 DNA sequence: TGTGCCAGCAGTTTCTTCCCCGGGAGCACCGGGGAGCTGTTTTTT.

This clonotype was detected ten times or more. The chain uses TRBV10-3 and TRBJ2-1; D not resolved. Germline CDR1 reads ENHRY; CDR2 reads SYGVKD. The CDR3 is 12 residues long. Trimming cost V 1 base and J 8 bases, with 6 bases left between them. CDR3 sequence reads: CAISELPDEQFF. CDR3 DNA: TGTGCCATCAGTGAGTTGCCCGATGAGCAGTTCTTC.

The V gene is TRBV20-1, the J gene TRBJ2-2; D unclear. This CDR3 spans 11 amino acids. V was trimmed by 5 bases and J by 6 bases, leaving 7 bases between them. Germline V lookup: CDR1 DFQATT, CDR2 SNEGSKA (reference sequence). The chain's CDR3 is CSAGQSGELFF. The CDR3 region has the DNA TGCAGTGCTGGCCAATCCGGGGAGCTGTTTTTT.

V gene TRBV18 combines with J gene TRBJ2-3, with TRBD1 matching over 9 bases. The CDR3 is 15 residues long. V trimming: 3 bases; J trimming: 4 bases; junction bases outside the gene matches: 5. In germline, CDR1 is KGHSH, CDR2 LQKENI. CDR3 amino acids: CASSPAGQGADTQYF. The CDR3 DNA follows: TGTGCCAGCTCACCGGCGGGACAGGGCGCAGATACGCAGTATTTT.

V is TRBV20-1 and J is TRBJ1-1, with a tentative D call TRBD1 (6 bases). From germline, CDR1 is DFQATT and CDR2 SNEGSKA (reference sequence). Trimming pared 2 bases from V and 0 bases from J, leaving 13 bases between. The CDR3 extends over 15 amino acids. The CDR3: CSARNRDHLNTEAFF. CDR3 DNA: TGCAGTGCTAGAAACAGGGATCACTTGAACACTGAAGCTTTCTTT.

Ten or more counts support this clonotype. The chain links TRBV12-3 or TRBV12-4 to TRBJ2-3, with TRBD2 identical over 8 bases. Trimming cost V 4 bases and J 3 bases; bases outside gene matches: 6. The CDR3 loop spans 15 amino acids. CDR3 in amino acids: CASSWRGVRTDTQYF. The CDR3, as DNA: TGTGCCAGCAGTTGGCGGGGGGTGCGGACAGATACGCAGTATTTT.

This clonotype has just a few counts. The chain links TRBV6-4 to TRBJ1-5, with D possibly TRBD1 on 5 matching bases. The CDR3 length is 14 residues. Germline V gives CDR1 MRHNA, CDR2 SNTAGT. Trimming removed 2 bases from V and 6 bases from J, with 11 bases in between. Here the CDR3 reads CASSDQGPGQPQHF. Here the CDR3 DNA reads TGTGCCAGCAGTGACCAGGGCCCGGGTCAGCCCCAGCATTTT.

In this sample, this clonotype turned up many times. J is TRBJ1-2 and V is TRBV5-6; possibly TRBD1 for D (5 bases). V shed 0 bases and J shed 3 bases, with 9 bases lying between them. In germline, CDR1 is SGHDT, CDR2 YYEEEE. The CDR3 has 14 amino acids. CDR3 bases: TGTGCCAGCAGCTTGGCAGGGAGGCACTATGGCTACACCTTC. It yields the protein CASSLAGRHYGYTF.

This clonotype was detected ten times or more. The chain uses TRBV2 and TRBJ1-3; the D is unclear. This CDR3 contains 15 residues. V lost 4 bases, J lost 4 bases, and 14 bases lay in between. The germline V gene encodes CDR1 SNHLY and CDR2 FYNNEI. The CDR3 bases are TGTGCCAGCAGTGTGTCCCCAAAAGTGGGAAACACCATATATTTT. As protein: CASSVSPKVGNTIYF.

This clonotype showed up many times. V usage is TRBV7-8 and J usage is TRBJ2-1, with 7 bases that match TRBD2. Germline-derived CDR1 and CDR2 are SGHVS and FQNEAQ. With 0 bases clipped from V and 8 bases from J, the junction kept 19 bases outside the gene matches. This CDR3 comprises 19 residues. This chain's CDR3 is CASSLARAGASAPQYEQFF. The CDR3 nucleotides are TGTGCCAGCAGCTTAGCACGGGCGGGAGCCTCTGCCCCGCAATATGAGCAGTTCTTC.

The sample holds many counts of this clonotype. V is TRBV6-1 and J is TRBJ2-4; 7 bases are shared with TRBD2. This CDR3 contains 19 residues. The trim removed 5 bases at V and 0 bases at J, leaving 16 bases unmatched. CDR1 is MNHNS and CDR2 is SASEGT in the germline V gene. In nucleotides, the CDR3 is TGTGCCAGCAGTTCAACTCGGATGAGCAGCGGGGAAGCCAAAAACATTCAGTACTTC. The encoded protein is CASSSTRMSSGEAKNIQYF.